Below, 21 T cell receptor beta chains from the same sample are listed, as sequenced in a study of neurological immune-mediated disorders. Time point indicated: longitudinal time-point 2. TCRdb re-called the 5' RACE reads with MiXCR, one entry per CDR3 protein. The repertoire holds 70,000 to 95,000 distinct CDR3 sequences, with around 14% as singletons. The sample consisted of PBMCs. Source of these receptors: a female donor with HTLV-1-associated myelopathy (HAM/TSP).

Ten or more counts support this clonotype. The chain couples TRBV20-1 to TRBJ2-1, with 9 bases identical to TRBD2. Per the germline V gene, CDR1 is DFQATT and CDR2 is SNEGSKA (reference sequence). The J segment lost 4 bases and the V segment lost 3 bases, leaving 10 bases of the junction unmatched. The CDR3 runs to 16 residues. The CDR3 is CSARNSGGPRYNEQFF. The CDR3 DNA is TGCAGTGCTAGGAATAGCGGGGGCCCCCGGTACAATGAGCAGTTCTTC.

This clonotype appeared many times. J is TRBJ2-3 and V is TRBV10-3; a possible D gene is TRBD2 (6 bases). Germline V CDR1 and CDR2: ENHRY, SYGVKD. The CDR3 has 14 residues. Between the trimmed V and J ends, which lost 7 bases and 3 bases, there was a span of 14 bases. CDR3 in DNA: TGTGCCATCACGGCGACCGGAGGGACAGATACGCAGTATTTT. It codes for CAITATGGTDTQYF.

The table lists this clonotype with many counts. The V gene is TRBV12-3 or TRBV12-4, the J gene TRBJ1-5; possibly TRBD1 for D (5 bases). This CDR3 has 13 residues. V lost 3 bases to trimming and J lost 4 bases, with 7 bases between them. CDR3 sequence (DNA): TGTGCCAGCAGTTTTGGGGGTAATCAGCCCCAGCATTTT. This sequence encodes CASSFGGNQPQHF.

This clonotype is termed medium-sized (0.01 to 0.1%). The chain joins TRBV5-1 to TRBJ1-3; D not resolved. Trimming left V 4 bases short and J 1 base short, with 9 bases between. CDR3 length: 14 amino acids. Germline assignment: CDR1 SGHRS and CDR2 YFSETQ. The CDR3 reads CASSDDGSGNTIYF. For the CDR3, the DNA is TGCGCCAGCAGCGACGACGGTTCTGGAAACACCATATATTTT.

This clonotype was counted only a few times. This sequence joins TRBV15 and TRBJ1-6; D is ambiguous. V was trimmed by 0 bases and J by 10 bases, leaving 13 bases between them. Germline V lookup: CDR1 LNHNV, CDR2 YYDKDF (reference sequence). The CDR3 length is 15 residues. CDR3 residues: CATSRDAAAFSPLHF. For the CDR3, the DNA is TGTGCCACCAGCAGAGATGCGGCAGCTTTCTCACCCCTCCACTTT. Based on the CDR3 plus reference TRBV15 and TRBJ1-6, the full variable domain is DAMVIQNPRYQVTQFGKPVTLSCSQTLNHNVMYWYQQKSSQAPKLLFHYYDKDFNNEADTPDNFQSRRPNTSFCFLDIRSPGLGDTAMYLCATSRDAAAFSPLHFGNGTRLTVT.

This clonotype has only one observation. Its ends do not fully match the called genes, so a read error is possible. The rearrangement links TRBV5-1 to TRBJ1-1; weak D call: TRBD1 (6 bases). CDR1 and CDR2 from the germline V gene are SGHRS and YFSETQ. The CDR3 has 13 residues. CDR3 nucleotides: TGCGCCAGCAACAGGGAGTTGAACACTGAAGGTTTCTTT. Its translation: CASNRELNTEGFF. The variable domain in full, completed from reference TRBV5-1 and TRBJ1-1, reads KAGVTQTPRYLIKTRGQQVTLSCSPISGHRSVSWYQQTPGQGLQFLFEYFSETQRNKGNFPGRFSGRQFSNSRSEMNVSTLELGDSALYLCASNRELNTEGFFGQGTRLTVV.

This clonotype was recorded many times. The chain links TRBV5-1 to TRBJ2-1, with 7 bases lining up with TRBD2. The CDR3 loop spans 15 amino acids. Trimming removed 3 bases from V and 3 bases from J; junction bases left unmatched: 6. The germline V gene encodes CDR1 SGHRS and CDR2 YFSETQ. The CDR3 reads CASSSISGVYNEQFF. CDR3 DNA: TGCGCCAGCAGCTCTATAAGCGGGGTCTACAATGAGCAGTTCTTC.

This clonotype appeared many times. The chain recombines TRBV5-1 with TRBJ1-2; a possible D gene is TRBD1 (5 bases). The CDR3 has 15 amino acids. Germline CDR1 reads SGHRS; CDR2 reads YFSETQ. V was pared by 4 bases and J by 3 bases, with 16 bases between. CDR3 in amino acids: CASSIGHGIDYGYTF. In DNA form, the CDR3 reads TGCGCCAGCAGCATCGGACATGGAATAGACTATGGCTACACCTTC.

This clonotype was picked up many times. The chain joins TRBV2 to TRBJ2-5; 11 positions match TRBD2. J lost 2 bases, V lost 1 base, and 3 bases had no gene match. The CDR3 is 16 amino acids. Germline V lookup: CDR1 SNHLY, CDR2 FYNNEI. CDR3 nucleotides: TGTGCCAGCAGTGAAGGAGTAGCGGGGGGGCAAGAGACCCAGTACTTC. Protein sequence: CASSEGVAGGQETQYF.

Many counts were recorded for this clonotype. The chain links TRBV28 to TRBJ2-7; possible D gene TRBD1, 5 bases. V was shortened by 1 base and J by 1 base, with 14 bases between the two germline ends. Germline V CDR1 and CDR2: MDHEN, SYDVKM. This CDR3 region has 16 residues. CDR3 in amino acids: CASSLSGSGKSYEQYF. CDR3 in DNA: TGTGCCAGCAGTTTATCCGGTTCAGGGAAATCCTACGAGCAGTACTTC. The whole variable domain, filled in from reference TRBV28 and TRBJ2-7, reads DVKVTQSSRYLVKRTGEKVFLECVQDMDHENMFWYRQDPGLGLRLIYFSYDVKMKEKGDIPEGYSVSREKKERFSLILESASTNQTSMYLCASSLSGSGKSYEQYFGPGTRLTVT.

The table lists this clonotype with many counts. The chain is built from TRBV12-3 or TRBV12-4 and TRBJ1-1, with D perhaps TRBD1 (6 bases). The ends were cut back, 6 bases at V and 5 bases at J, with 16 bases in the middle. The CDR3 has 14 amino acids. The CDR3 loop reads CASSLGGGGTEAFF. The CDR3 DNA is TGTGCCAGCAGCCTAGGGGGGGGAGGAACTGAAGCTTTCTTT.

This clonotype was detected many times. CDR3 residues: CASSLAATDTQYF. The CDR3 bases are TGTGCCAGCAGCTTAGCGGCGACAGATACGCAGTATTTT. This chain links TRBV7-9 with TRBJ2-3, with D unresolved. The germline CDR1 and CDR2 sequences are SEHNR and FQNEAQ (reference sequence). V was clipped by 0 bases and J by 3 bases, with 4 bases between them. This CDR3 is built from 13 residues.

This clonotype was recorded at least ten times. An end of the junction differs from the germline gene, which may be a read error. CDR3 protein: CASSLGGSYNEQFF. In DNA form, the CDR3 reads TGTGCCAGCAGCTTGGGGGGCTCCTACAATGAGCAGTTCTTC. This chain links TRBV5-1 with TRBJ2-1; weak D call: TRBD2 (6 bases). Germline V gene data show CDR1 as SGHRS and CDR2 as YFSETQ. The CDR3 loop spans 14 amino acids.

To note about this clonotype: This may come from a read error, since a much larger clone is one base off. The rearrangement links TRBV5-1 to TRBJ2-3; no clear D gene. Trimming stripped 0 bases from V and 1 base from J, with 3 bases between. Germline CDR1 is SGHRS and CDR2 is YFSETQ. This CDR3 comprises 13 residues. In DNA, the CDR3 is TGCGCCAGCAGCTTGGCCTGCACAGATACGCAGTATTTT. This sequence encodes CASSLACTDTQYF.

The table lists this clonotype with many counts. The chain joins TRBV2 to TRBJ2-3; D gene uncertain. The V end lost 1 base, the J end lost 3 bases, and 11 bases lay between the germline ends. The CDR3 extends over 15 amino acids. The V gene's germline CDR1 is SNHLY and CDR2 FYNNEI. The CDR3 loop reads CASSEERATTDTQYF. The CDR3 DNA reads TGTGCCAGCAGTGAAGAACGGGCCACGACAGATACGCAGTATTTT.

For this clonotype: This may be a read error: a much more frequent sequence differs by one nucleotide. The CDR3 reads CASNQAGPSNTGELFF. The CDR3 region has the DNA TGTGCCAGCAACCAAGCAGGGCCCTCGAACACCGGGGAGCTGTTTTTT. This chain connects TRBV4-2 to TRBJ2-2; D is possibly TRBD1 (5 bases). CDR1 LGHNA and CDR2 YNFKEQ come from the germline V gene. This CDR3 spans 16 amino acids.

This clonotype has ten or more counts. Germline and junction disagree at one end, which may indicate a read error. The V gene is TRBV5-1, the J gene TRBJ2-1, with 9 bases fitting TRBD1. Germline CDR1 SGHRS, CDR2 YFSETQ. This CDR3 comprises 15 residues. In DNA, the CDR3 is TGCGCCAGCAGTGGGGTCTGGACAGGGGATAATGGGACTATCTTC. It translates to CASSGVWTGDNGTIF. The complete variable domain, with remaining parts taken from reference TRBV5-1 and TRBJ2-1, reads KAGVTQTPRYLIKTRGQQVTLSCSPISGHRSVSWYQQTPGQGLQFLFEYFSETQRNKGNFPGRFSGRQFSNSRSEMNVSTLELGDSALYLCASSGVWTGDNGTIFGPGTRLTVL.

This clonotype was recorded at least ten times. This rearrangement joins TRBV20-1 to TRBJ1-1; D remains ambiguous. From germline, CDR1 is DFQATT and CDR2 SNEGSKA (reference sequence). V dropped 1 base and J dropped 4 bases, with 13 bases sitting between them. This CDR3 is 14 amino acids long. Here the CDR3 reads CSARAPGSFTEAFF. CDR3 coding DNA: TGCAGTGCTAGAGCCCCGGGATCCTTCACTGAAGCTTTCTTT.

The sample holds many counts of this clonotype. The chain is built from TRBV15 and TRBJ2-3, with TRBD1 matching over 9 bases. In germline, CDR1 is LNHNV, CDR2 YYDKDF (reference sequence). This CDR3 is built from 17 residues. The J segment lost 3 bases and the V segment lost 0 bases, leaving 7 bases of the junction unmatched. CDR3 DNA sequence: TGTGCCACCAGCAGAGATAGCCCCGGGACAGGGACAGATACGCAGTATTTT. Amino acid sequence: CATSRDSPGTGTDTQYF.

The V gene is TRBV10-3, the J gene TRBJ1-3, with 9 bases matching TRBD1. V shed 9 bases and J 0 bases; nucleotides not matched to a gene: 6. Germline-derived CDR1 and CDR2 are ENHRY and SYGVKD. The CDR3 is 15 amino acids. The CDR3 sequence: CAINRQGDSGNTIYF. The DNA of the CDR3 is TGTGCCATTAACAGACAGGGGGACTCTGGAAACACCATATATTTT.

This clonotype was counted many times. The chain is built from TRBV3-1 and TRBJ1-5; TRBD1 agrees at 9 bases. With V trimmed by 0 bases and J by 5 bases, 5 bases remained unmatched. Per germline, CDR1 LGHDT and CDR2 YNNKEL (reference sequence). The CDR3 length is 16 residues. In DNA form, the CDR3 reads TGTGCCAGCAGCCAAGAAGGGTGGACAGGGGATCAGCCCCAGCATTTT. Encoded protein: CASSQEGWTGDQPQHF.